This T cell receptor (beta chain) was obtained from a study of cytomegalovirus exposure and HLA in healthy donors. This PCR relied on a set of 60 Vbeta primers and 13 Jbeta primers. Sequencing used immunoSEQ multiplex PCR; TCRdb keeps in-frame clones, though not all of them. The sample records over 150,000 clones, roughly 77% being singletons. Study-wide results and limits: The majority of CMV-associated TCR beta chains were reported as apparently HLA-restricted in a later analysis.

A word on this clone: Its antigen is undetermined.

The clonotype comes from a woman in her forties or fifties in good health and CMV-seropositive. Sequencing was carried out using PBMCs.

The CDR3 sequence: CASSLGSGGAPGYTF. CDR3 nucleotide sequence: TGTGCCAGCAGCTTGGGAAGTGGGGGGGCTCCTGGCTACACCTTC. The chain uses TRBV11-2 and TRBJ1-2, with a weak D call TRBD1 (6 bases). Trimming took 3 bases from V and 7 from J, leaving 18 bases between them. This CDR3 region has 15 residues. CDR1 SGHAT and CDR2 FQNNGV come from the germline V gene.